A selection of T cell receptor beta chains follows, all from one sample in a study of T cell responses to AZD1222 COVID-19 vaccine. Sequencing was performed with immunoSEQ multiplex PCR; in TCRdb, only in-frame clones are kept and a portion is missing. The data hold 150,000 to 200,000 clones, with about 92% observed a single time. The source material was peripheral blood, sampled on day 0 of AZD1222 vaccination. The source is an adult in good health. Each CDR3 is given with its conserved first and last residue.

v_gene: TRBV19
j_gene: TRBJ2-1
CDR3aa: CASRAGNYNEQFF

v_gene: TRBV4-1
j_gene: TRBJ2-1
CDR3aa: CASRFSAGVYNEQFF

v_gene: TRBV29-1
j_gene: TRBJ2-1
CDR3aa: CSVQPGLPSGGFF

v_gene: TRBV25-1
j_gene: TRBJ1-1
CDR3aa: CASSGDWQAFF

v_gene: TRBV5-1
j_gene: TRBJ2-1
CDR3aa: CATTTSGGGYNEQFF

v_gene: TRBV6-6
j_gene: TRBJ1-1
CDR3aa: CASSYPELGDTEAFF

v_gene: TRBV7-2
j_gene: TRBJ2-7
CDR3aa: CASSLAIRTASSYEQYF

v_gene: TRBV7-9
j_gene: TRBJ2-1
CDR3aa: CASSLGGLSYNEQFF

v_gene: TRBV15
j_gene: TRBJ1-3
CDR3aa: CATSSRGGFGNTIYF

v_gene: TRBV21-1
j_gene: TRBJ2-1
CDR3aa: CASSNCCHEQFF

v_gene: TRBV4-1
j_gene: TRBJ1-5
CDR3aa: CASSQMGQGGDQPQHF

v_gene: TRBV3-1/TRBV3-2
j_gene: TRBJ2-1
CDR3aa: CASSQDALKFVF

v_gene: TRBV30
j_gene: TRBJ2-2
CDR3aa: CAWESVGELFF

v_gene: TRBV19
j_gene: TRBJ1-4
CDR3aa: CASSMYPPQGTNEKLFF

v_gene: TRBV24-1
j_gene: TRBJ2-3
CDR3aa: CATSWGRGDTQYF

v_gene: TRBV5-6
j_gene: TRBJ1-4
CDR3aa: CASRLDRGGKLFF

v_gene: TRBV6-4
j_gene: TRBJ2-3
CDR3aa: CASSGTDTDTQYF

v_gene: TRBV5-8
j_gene: TRBJ1-1
CDR3aa: CASSTGTGGWTEAFF

v_gene: TRBV21-1
j_gene: TRBJ1-1
CDR3aa: CASSKAGVFPEAFF

v_gene: TRBV11-3
j_gene: TRBJ2-7
CDR3aa: CASSPRGSYEQYF